These 14 T cell receptor beta chains came from one sample sequenced in a study of OX40 agonist ivuxolimab in advanced cancers. Generated by immunoSEQ multiplex PCR, the TCRdb table keeps only in-frame clones and is missing some. This table has 65,000 or so clones, roughly 89% appearing once. Sequencing used CD4+ or CD8+ T cells sorted from blood, obtained in a trial of the OX40 agonist ivuxolimab. The receptors originated from an adult with an advanced solid tumor such as melanoma, head and neck, liver or kidney cancer.

The J gene is TRBJ1-6, the V gene TRBV28; unclear D gene. The germline gives CDR1 MDHEN, CDR2 SYDVKM. The V end lost 5 bases, the J end lost 7 bases, and 15 bases lay between the germline ends. The CDR3 spans 15 residues. CDR3 in amino acids: CASSLGGQRNSPLHF. CDR3 coding DNA: TGTGCCAGCAGTCTCGGCGGCCAGAGAAATTCACCCCTCCACTTT.

The chain employs TRBV5-6 and TRBJ1-2; D remains ambiguous. V was clipped by 2 bases and J by 0 bases, with 8 bases between them. The germline gives CDR1 SGHDT, CDR2 YYEEEE. The CDR3 runs 14 residues. The CDR3: CASSFGRSNYGYTF. CDR3 coding DNA: TGTGCCAGCAGCTTCGGGCGTTCTAACTATGGCTACACCTTC.

The chain recombines TRBV6-1 with TRBJ2-3; 10 bases match TRBD2. Unmatched junction bases numbered 5, after V lost 8 bases and J lost 0 bases. The CDR3 spans 15 residues. In germline, CDR1 is MNHNS, CDR2 SASEGT. In DNA, the CDR3 is TGTGCCAGCGAAAGCGGGAGGGCCAGCACAGATACGCAGTATTTT. Translation: CASESGRASTDTQYF.

This chain connects TRBV5-5 to TRBJ1-3, with 7 nucleotides matching TRBD1. The CDR3 totals 14 residues. In germline, CDR1 is SGHKS, CDR2 YYEKEE (reference sequence). V shed 2 bases, J shed 2 bases, and the junction held 1 base outside the gene matches. CDR3 protein: CASSFDRAGNTIYF. The CDR3 region has the DNA TGTGCCAGCAGCTTTGACAGGGCTGGAAACACCATATATTTT.

V usage is TRBV19 and J usage is TRBJ2-3; 7 bases agree with TRBD2. Trimming removed 7 bases from V and 3 bases from J; junction bases left unmatched: 4. Germline V gives CDR1 LNHDA, CDR2 SQIVND (reference sequence). This CDR3 comprises 13 residues. The CDR3 DNA sequence: TGTGCCAGTAAGACGGGGGGTACAGATACGCAGTATTTT. Protein: CASKTGGTDTQYF. The whole variable domain, remainder taken from reference TRBV19 and TRBJ2-3, is DGGITQSPKYLFRKEGQNVTLSCEQNLNHDAMYWYRQDPGQGLRLIYYSQIVNDFQKGDIAEGYSVSREKKESFPLTVTSAQKNPTAFYLCASKTGGTDTQYFGPGTRLTVL.

V is TRBV5-1 and J is TRBJ1-5; D not certain. The germline V gene has CDR1 SGHRS and CDR2 YFSETQ. This CDR3 is built from 15 residues. Deletions cut 0 bases from V and 5 bases from J, with 12 bases between. CDR3 DNA: TGCGCCAGCAGCTTGGACACTCCCGGGGATCAGCCCCAGCATTTT. It specifies CASSLDTPGDQPQHF.

CDR3 sequence: CASSATGRTEAFF. The CDR3 DNA reads TGTGCCAGCAGCGCAACAGGGAGGACTGAAGCTTTCTTT. V gene TRBV7-3 combines with J gene TRBJ1-1; D might be TRBD1 (6 bases). The CDR3 contains 13 residues. Deletions cut 5 bases from V and 5 bases from J, with 12 bases between. From germline, CDR1 is SGHTA and CDR2 FQGTGA.

The J gene is TRBJ2-5, the V gene TRBV7-3, with D unresolved. The CDR3 has 14 amino acids. V lost 2 bases, J lost 0 bases, and 7 bases lay in between. Germline CDR1 is SGHTA and CDR2 is FQGTGA. The CDR3 spells CASSLHGYQETQYF. The CDR3 DNA reads TGTGCCAGCAGCTTACACGGGTACCAAGAGACCCAGTACTTC.

The V call is TRBV27, the J call TRBJ2-1; TRBD2 matches at 10 bases. CDR1 is MNHEY, CDR2 SMNVEV, per germline (reference sequence). The CDR3 runs 16 residues. Trimming removed 2 bases from V and 2 bases from J; junction bases left unmatched: 3. CDR3 loop: CASSLQAGGAYNEQFF. The CDR3 DNA reads TGTGCCAGCAGTTTACAAGCGGGGGGGGCCTACAATGAGCAGTTCTTC.

This chain connects TRBV11-2 to TRBJ2-1; no definite D call. Trimming removed 5 bases from V and 4 bases from J, with 9 bases in between. This CDR3 spans 13 amino acids. Germline CDR1 reads SGHAT; CDR2 reads FQNNGV. The CDR3 loop reads CASSVDQYNEQFF. CDR3 DNA: TGTGCCAGCAGCGTTGACCAATACAATGAGCAGTTCTTC.

J is TRBJ2-2 and V is TRBV5-8, with a weak D call TRBD1 (7 bases). The germline V and J ends were trimmed by 4 bases and 5 bases, with 21 bases remaining between them. The germline CDR1 and CDR2 sequences are SGHTS and YDEGEE. The CDR3 totals 17 residues. The CDR3 DNA reads as TGTGCCAGCAGCCGCGTTTTTACGCGGGGACAGACCGGGGAGCTGTTTTTT. Protein sequence: CASSRVFTRGQTGELFF.

This rearrangement joins TRBV5-6 to TRBJ2-1, with 7 nucleotides matching TRBD2. CDR3 size: 16 residues. CDR1 and CDR2 from the germline V gene are SGHDT and YYEEEE. The V and J ends lost 4 bases and 0 bases, in that order; junction bases with no gene match: 7. The DNA for the CDR3 is TGTGCCAGCAGCCGGGGGGACGGGAGCTCCTACAATGAGCAGTTCTTC. Its translation: CASSRGDGSSYNEQFF.

CDR3 loop: CAWSKNLLYEQYF. The CDR3 nucleotides are TGTGCCTGGAGTAAAAACCTCCTCTACGAGCAGTACTTC. V is TRBV30 and J is TRBJ2-7; D remains unclear. In germline, CDR1 is GTSNPN, CDR2 SVGIG (reference sequence). The CDR3 is 13 amino acids. Trimming took 2 bases from V and 3 from J, leaving 11 bases between them.

The chain couples TRBV7-2 to TRBJ1-6; unclear D gene. Trimming took off 5 bases at V and 8 bases at J, with 10 bases between the two ends. Looked up from germline, CDR1 is SGHTA and CDR2 is FQGNSA. The CDR3 is made up of 13 amino acids. The CDR3 DNA follows: TGTGCCAGCAGCCAAGGAAGCCATTCACCCCTCCACTTT. It encodes CASSQGSHSPLHF.